This T cell receptor (beta chain) was identified in a study of long-term antiretroviral therapy in people with HIV. Study-wide points: Pre-ART clonal expansions dominated every time point's repertoire. Diversity went up after ART and still fell short of transplant donor controls.

V gave up 7 bases and J gave up 10 bases; unmatched junction bases: 5. The CDR3 is made up of 12 amino acids. CDR1 and CDR2 (germline): SQVTM, ANQGSEA. An immunoSEQ assay, version v3.0, was performed at survey level. Libraries were prepared by immunoSEQ multiplex PCR; TCRdb keeps only in-frame clonotypes and omits some of them. The profile shows approximately 17,000 clones, 65% to 85% of them singletons. In regard to this clone: Its target is unknown.

The starting material was unsorted PBMCs, obtained 0.1 years before starting antiretroviral therapy. The source of this sequence is a man younger than 35 with HIV. This rearrangement joins TRBV29-1 to TRBJ2-1, with 12 bases identical to TRBD2. The CDR3, as DNA: TGCAGCGAGGGACTAGCGGGTGAAGAGCAGTTCTTC. This encodes CSEGLAGEEQFF.